This TCR beta chain was found in a study of cytomegalovirus exposure and HLA in healthy donors. V lost 6 bases and J lost 8, with 15 bases in between. The CDR3 has 13 amino acids. Germline V CDR1 and CDR2: SGHTA, FQGNSA. General study findings and limits: Specificity of a few CMV-associated chains for CMV antigens was verified in vitro. Common viral pathogens seemed to be connected with several of the most significant clusters, according to a later analysis.

Researchers ran the PCR with 60 Vbeta and 13 Jbeta primers. Profiling relied on immunoSEQ multiplex PCR, and the TCRdb table lists in-frame clones only, not all of them. The table includes under 150,000 clones, 80% detected once. About this clone: What it binds is not known.

This receptor was taken from a human donor in good health. The sequenced sample consisted of PBMCs. The chain couples TRBV7-2 to TRBJ2-3, with D perhaps matching TRBD2 (6 bases). The CDR3 region is CASSSSPRGTQYF. CDR3 DNA sequence: TGTGCCAGCAGTTCCTCCCCGCGGGGTACGCAGTATTTT. Variable domain in full (rest from reference TRBV7-2 and TRBJ2-3): GAGVSQSPSNKVTEKGKDVELRCDPISGHTALYWYRQSLGQGLEFLIYFQGNSAPDKSGLPSDRFSAERTGGSVSTLTIQRTQQEDSAVYLCASSSSPRGTQYFGPGTRLTVL.